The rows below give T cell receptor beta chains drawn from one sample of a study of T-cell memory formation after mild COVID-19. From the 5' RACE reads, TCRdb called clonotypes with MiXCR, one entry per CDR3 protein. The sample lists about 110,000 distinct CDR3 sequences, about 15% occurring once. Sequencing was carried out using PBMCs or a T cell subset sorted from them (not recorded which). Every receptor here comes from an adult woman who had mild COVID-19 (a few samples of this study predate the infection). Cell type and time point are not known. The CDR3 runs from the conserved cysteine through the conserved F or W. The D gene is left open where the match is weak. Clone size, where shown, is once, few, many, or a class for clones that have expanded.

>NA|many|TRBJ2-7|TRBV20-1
TGCAGTGCTAGCAAGGACACCTCCTACGAGCAGTACTTC
CSASKDTSYEQYF
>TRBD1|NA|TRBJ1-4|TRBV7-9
TGTGCCAGCAGCTTTTCGGACAGGGCTAAAAAACTGTTTTTT
CASSFSDRAKKLFF
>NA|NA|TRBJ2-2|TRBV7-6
TGTGCCAGCAGCTTAGTAGGGCCTGCGGTGTACTCCACCGGGGAGCTGTTTTTT
CASSLVGPAVYSTGELFF
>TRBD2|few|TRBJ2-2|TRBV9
TGTGCCAGCAGCGTCCTTAGCGGGGATGTTAACACCGGGGAGCTGTTTTTT
CASSVLSGDVNTGELFF
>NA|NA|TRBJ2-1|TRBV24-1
TGTGCCACCAGAAGGGGGAATGAGCAGTTCTTC
CATRRGNEQFF
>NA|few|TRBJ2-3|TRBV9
TGTGCCAGCAGCGCGGACAGCTTCAGCACAGATACGCAGTATTTT
CASSADSFSTDTQYF
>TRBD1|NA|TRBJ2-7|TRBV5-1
TGCGCCAGCAGCCCACTAGCCGATCCAGGGGGCCACGAGCAGTACTTC
CASSPLADPGGHEQYF
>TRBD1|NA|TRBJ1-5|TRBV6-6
TGTGCCAGCAGTTACGGGACAGGGCTTAATCAGCCCCAGCATTTT
CASSYGTGLNQPQHF
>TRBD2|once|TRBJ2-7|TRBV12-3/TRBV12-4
TGTGCCAGCACCCCGGCGGGGGGCGAGCAGTACTTC
CASTPAGGEQYF
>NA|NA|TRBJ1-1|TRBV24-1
TGTGCCACCAGTGCCTCGCCCCCCTCGGGAGCTTTCTTT
CATSASPPSGAFF
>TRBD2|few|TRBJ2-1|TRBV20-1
TGCAGTGCTAGTCGAGCGGGACACAATGAGCAGTTCTTC
CSASRAGHNEQFF
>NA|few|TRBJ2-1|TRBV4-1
TGCGCCAGCAGCCAAGATATGTACAATGAGCAGTTCTTC
CASSQDMYNEQFF
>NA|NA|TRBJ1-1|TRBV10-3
TGTGCCTCCACGGCCGGACCTGAAGCTTTCTTT
CASTAGPEAFF
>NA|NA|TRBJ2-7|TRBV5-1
TGCGCCAGCAGCCCCTGGGCCTACTCCTACGAGCAGTACTTC
CASSPWAYSYEQYF
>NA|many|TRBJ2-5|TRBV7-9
TGTGCCAGCAGCTCGGGGGTATCGCGCCTCCAAGAGACCCAGTACTTC
CASSSGVSRLQETQYF
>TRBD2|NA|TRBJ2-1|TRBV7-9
TGTGCCAGCAGCTTAGAGGGGCTAGCGGGAAGACCTAATGAGCAGTTCTTC
CASSLEGLAGRPNEQFF
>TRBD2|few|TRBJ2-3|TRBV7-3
TGTGCCAGCAGCCCGAACTGGTTTAGCGGGAGGCTCGCAGATACGCAGTATTTT
CASSPNWFSGRLADTQYF
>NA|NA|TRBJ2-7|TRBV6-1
TGTGCCAGCGTGGGGGGAGGCTACGAGCAGTACTTC
CASVGGGYEQYF
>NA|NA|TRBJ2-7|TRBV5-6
TGTGCCAGCAGCTTGGTGGCGGCGTTCGAGCAGTACTTC
CASSLVAAFEQYF
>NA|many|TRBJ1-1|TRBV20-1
TGCAGTGCCAGTGGGGCAGGGATCACTGAAGCTTTCTTT
CSASGAGITEAFF
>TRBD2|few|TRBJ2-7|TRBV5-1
TGCGCCAGCAGCTTGGGGCCTAGCGGGGGGGCCTTGATCTACGAGCAGTACTTC
CASSLGPSGGALIYEQYF
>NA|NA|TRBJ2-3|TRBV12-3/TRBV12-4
TGTGCCAGCAGTTTTCGTGCTAGCACAGATACGCAGTATTTT
CASSFRASTDTQYF
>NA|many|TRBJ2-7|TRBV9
TGTGCCAGCAGCGTTATGGGGGATTCCTACGAGCAGTACTTC
CASSVMGDSYEQYF
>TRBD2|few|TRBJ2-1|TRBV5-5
TGTGCCAGCAGCTTGGTGGCTAGCGGGAGAAACGATGAGCAGTTCTTC
CASSLVASGRNDEQFF
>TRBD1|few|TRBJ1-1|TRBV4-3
TGCGCCAGCAGCCAAGAATGGGGACAGGGTGCCTCGCAAGCTTTCTTT
CASSQEWGQGASQAFF
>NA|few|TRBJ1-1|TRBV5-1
TGCGCCAGCAGCCCGTTGGGGGGGAACACTGAAGCTTTCTTT
CASSPLGGNTEAFF
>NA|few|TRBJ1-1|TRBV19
TGTGCCAGTAGTATAGAGGGCGCGGGGACTGAAGCTTTCTTT
CASSIEGAGTEAFF
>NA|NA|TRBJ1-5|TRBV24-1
TGTGCCACCAGTGATTTCGGGGGACGAGATCAGCCCCAGCATTTT
CATSDFGGRDQPQHF
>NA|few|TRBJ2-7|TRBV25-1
TGTGCCAGTTCCGCTGGTTCCGAGCAGTACTTC
CASSAGSEQYF
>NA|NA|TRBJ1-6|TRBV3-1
TGTGCCAGCAGCCATACGGCTGACCTCTATAATTCACCCCTCCACTTT
CASSHTADLYNSPLHF
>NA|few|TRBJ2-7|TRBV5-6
TGTGCCAGCAGCGTAGTAACAGGGCGCCTGGAGCAGTACTTC
CASSVVTGRLEQYF
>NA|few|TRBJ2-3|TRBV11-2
TGTGCCAGCAGCTTCCACCACGAGCCCAGGGGTTGGGATACGCAGTATTTT
CASSFHHEPRGWDTQYF
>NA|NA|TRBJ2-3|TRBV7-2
TGTGCCAGCAGCTTAGTGGCTCAGGTTGAAACGGATACGCAGTATTTT
CASSLVAQVETDTQYF
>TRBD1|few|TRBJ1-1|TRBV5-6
TGTGCCAGCAGCCGAGGGACAGGATGGTCCGAAGCTTTCTTT
CASSRGTGWSEAFF
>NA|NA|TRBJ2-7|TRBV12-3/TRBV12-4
TGTGCCAGCAGCCCAGGGATCTACGAGCAGTACTTC
CASSPGIYEQYF
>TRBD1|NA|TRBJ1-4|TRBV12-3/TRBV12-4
TGTGCCAGCACCCCCAAGGACAGGGTGAATGAAAAACTGTTTTTT
CASTPKDRVNEKLFF
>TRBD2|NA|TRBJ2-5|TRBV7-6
TGTGCCAGCAGCTCCCAGCGGGGGGGCCAAGAGACCCAGTACTTC
CASSSQRGGQETQYF
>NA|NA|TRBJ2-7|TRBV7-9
TGTGCCAGCAGCTTAGATTACGAGCGGGACGAGCAGTACTTC
CASSLDYERDEQYF
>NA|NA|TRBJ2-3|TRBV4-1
TGCGCCAGCAGCCAAGGGCCCGGGTCAGATACGCAGTATTTT
CASSQGPGSDTQYF
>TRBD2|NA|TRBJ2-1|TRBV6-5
TGTGCCAGCAGTTCTGACCCGGGACTAGCGAATGAGCAGTTCTTC
CASSSDPGLANEQFF
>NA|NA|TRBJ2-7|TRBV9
TGTGCCAGCAGCGTAGCCGGACACCCGTCGGGCTACGAGCAGTACTTC
CASSVAGHPSGYEQYF
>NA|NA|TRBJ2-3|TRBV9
TGTGCCAGCAGCGTAGGGGCGTCTAGCACAGATACGCAGTATTTT
CASSVGASSTDTQYF
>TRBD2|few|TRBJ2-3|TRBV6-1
TGTGCCAGCAGTGAAATAGCGGGGGGCACAGATACGCAGTATTTT
CASSEIAGGTDTQYF
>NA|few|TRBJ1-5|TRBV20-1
TGCAGTGCTAGCTCTCAGATAGGACAGCGTTATCAGCCCCAGCATTTT
CSASSQIGQRYQPQHF
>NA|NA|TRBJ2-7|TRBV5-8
TGTGCCAGCAGCTTGGTTCGGGTCGGATCTAGTCTCTACGAGCAGTACTTC
CASSLVRVGSSLYEQYF
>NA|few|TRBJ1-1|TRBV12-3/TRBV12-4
TGTGCCAGCAGTACCCCATATAGGGACACTGAAGCTTTCTTT
CASSTPYRDTEAFF
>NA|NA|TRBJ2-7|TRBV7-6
TGTGCCAGCAGCTATAGGCTCAGGGACGAGCAGTACTTC
CASSYRLRDEQYF
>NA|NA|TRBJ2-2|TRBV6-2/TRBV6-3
TGTGCCAGCAGCCCAGCCATAACTGGGGAGCTGTTTTTT
CASSPAITGELFF
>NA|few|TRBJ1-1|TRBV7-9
TGTGCCAGCAGCTTTCCGGTTGCAGGCAGGGCGAACACTGAAGCTTTCTTT
CASSFPVAGRANTEAFF
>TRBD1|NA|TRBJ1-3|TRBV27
TGTGCCAGCAGTCCTACCACGACAGGGGGCGGCTCTGGAAACACCATATATTTT
CASSPTTTGGGSGNTIYF
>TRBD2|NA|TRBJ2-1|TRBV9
TGTGCCAGCAGCAGCGGGGGTAGCGGCAATGAGCAGTTCTTC
CASSSGGSGNEQFF
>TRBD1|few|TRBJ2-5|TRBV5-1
TGCGCCAGCAGACCTACAGGGGGAAAGACCCAGTACTTC
CASRPTGGKTQYF